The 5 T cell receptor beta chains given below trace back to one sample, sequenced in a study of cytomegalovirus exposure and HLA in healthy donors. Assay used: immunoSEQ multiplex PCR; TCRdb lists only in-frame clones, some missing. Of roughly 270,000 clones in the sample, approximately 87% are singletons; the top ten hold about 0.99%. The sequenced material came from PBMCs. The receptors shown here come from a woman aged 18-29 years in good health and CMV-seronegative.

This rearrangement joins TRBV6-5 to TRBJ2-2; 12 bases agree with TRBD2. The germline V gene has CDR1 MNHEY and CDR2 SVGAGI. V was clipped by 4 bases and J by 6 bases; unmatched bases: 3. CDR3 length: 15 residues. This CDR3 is CASSLTSGRAGELFF. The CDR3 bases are TGTGCCAGCAGTTTGACTAGCGGGAGAGCCGGGGAGCTGTTTTTT.

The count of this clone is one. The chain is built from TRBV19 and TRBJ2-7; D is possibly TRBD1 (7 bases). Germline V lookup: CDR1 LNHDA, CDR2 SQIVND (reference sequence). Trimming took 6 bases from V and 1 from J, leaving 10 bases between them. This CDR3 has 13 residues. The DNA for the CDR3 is TGTGCCAGTAGCCCAGGGGGGTCCTACGAGCAGTACTTC. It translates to CASSPGGSYEQYF.

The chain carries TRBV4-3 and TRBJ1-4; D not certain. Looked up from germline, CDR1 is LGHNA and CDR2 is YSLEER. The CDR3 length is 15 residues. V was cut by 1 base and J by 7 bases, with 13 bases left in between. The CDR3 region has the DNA TGCGCCAGCAGCCAAGCAAAACCACGGGGTGAAAAACTGTTTTTT. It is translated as CASSQAKPRGEKLFF.

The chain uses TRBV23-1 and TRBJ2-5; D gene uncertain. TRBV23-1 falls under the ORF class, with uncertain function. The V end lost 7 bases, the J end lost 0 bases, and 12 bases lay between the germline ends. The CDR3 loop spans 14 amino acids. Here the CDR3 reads CASNPWPNQETQYF. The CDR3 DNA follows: TGCGCCAGCAACCCATGGCCGAACCAAGAGACCCAGTACTTC.

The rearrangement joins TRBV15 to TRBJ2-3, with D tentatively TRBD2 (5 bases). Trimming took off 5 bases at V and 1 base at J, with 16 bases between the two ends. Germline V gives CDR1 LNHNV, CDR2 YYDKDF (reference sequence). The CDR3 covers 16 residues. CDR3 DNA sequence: TGTGCCACCAGCTTCCTAGCTCAAGGCGGCACAGATACGCAGTATTTT. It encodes CATSFLAQGGTDTQYF.